This TCR beta chain was sequenced in a study of cytomegalovirus exposure and HLA in healthy donors (dated 2017 in TCRdb). At the level of the whole study: According to an earlier analysis of 450 to 650 of the donors, 150 million to 200 million T cells yielded over 100 million unique TCR beta sequences and roughly 280 Gb of sequence data. An early release covering about 600 HLA-typed donors comprised approximately 300 gigabases of sequencing data and 65 million to 100 million unique TCR sequences. The genetic ancestry cluster associated with self-reported Caucasian donors included 81% of the roughly 380 genotyped donors. The study was designed to test whether signatures of past pathogen exposure could be identified by cataloging public T cell receptors. The T cell repertoires of 550 to 850 subjects were profiled by immunosequencing and related to cytomegalovirus serostatus. Along with the approximately 700-subject first cohort, a separate validation cohort of over a hundred different subjects was used. High-throughput TCR immunosequencing, statistical association of individual TCRs with disease status, and machine learning were combined to predict cytomegalovirus infection status. A later analysis re-analyzed previously published TCR beta repertoires from roughly 630 donors and added high-resolution HLA genotyping to study TCR occurrence patterns. In the later analysis, no new phenotypic data were used to find candidate immune exposures; instead, reliance was placed on TCR beta sequences and their occurrence across donors. To decide whether each TCR beta V gene segment behaved as functional or pseudogenic, an earlier analysis of approximately 620 of the donors relied on high-throughput TCR beta sequencing. Donor age, sex, ethnicity and CMV serostatus were compiled alongside the repertoire data. Genome-wide SNP genotypes for about 60% of the 666 donors were used in a later genetic analysis, which treated that subset as a discovery cohort. All discovery cohort repertoires had been generated on a single sequencing platform. Class I and class II HLA loci were covered by the typing at four-digit resolution. Typing coverage varied by locus: about 629-630 donors for A, B, C, DRB1 and DQB1; more than 500 for DQA1; 600 to 610 for DPA1; approximately 450 for DPB1. Roughly five DR-DQ haplotypes were handled as single units for association and clustering because linkage in the cohort was strong. On average, 235,054 unique TCR beta nucleotide sequences were sequenced per donor among roughly 430 genotyped donors of the cohort, with roughly 18% of those sequences being non-productive. Study-wide conclusions, independent of this receptor: In a later analysis, TCR association rates were found to vary across HLA loci, with the most associated TCRs seen for DRB1 alleles and the fewest for HLA-C alleles. The classifier was reported to diagnose cytomegalovirus status with high specificity and sensitivity in both the original cohort and the validation cohort. At a false discovery rate of 0.05, a later analysis linked under 20,000 TCR beta sequences to specific HLA alleles. Across donors, most TCR sequences were observed very rarely, whereas some public TCRs were present in many individuals. Because counts were too low, approximately 18 rarely observed V segments, including chromosome 9 orphons, were excluded from the earlier analysis of 587 of the donors. CMV serostatus was the only immune exposure information available for the cohort. Several of the top co-occurrence clusters appeared to be linked to parvovirus B19, influenza, CMV and Epstein-Barr virus, according to a later analysis. HLA typing was unavailable for some donors at each locus, so association tests used only the typed subset. Three of the identified cytomegalovirus-associated TCR beta chains were confirmed in vitro to be specific for cytomegalovirus antigens. The study gave a list of roughly 150 TCR beta chains associated with cytomegalovirus. Linkage disequilibrium might explain the correlated functional status among segregating V segments, but an unknown experimental factor could not be excluded. An earlier analysis of approximately 570 of the donors showed that most TCR beta V segments appeared in productive rearrangements either about 87% or about 30% of the time, which broadly matched IMGT annotations. A cluster of highly shared sequence variants was judged likely to represent a technical artifact of the sequencing pipeline. The presence/absence analyses assumed that sequencing depth was roughly uniform across donors, and that assumption may not be true. Only TCR beta chains were sequenced in this cohort, and the absence of alpha or paired-chain data limited detectable features. The 87-base-pair reads could not distinguish some IMGT-functional V segments, including TRBV6-2 and TRBV6-3, so those segments were excluded. A later genetic analysis associated a missense DCLRE1C variant with V-gene and J-gene trimming of TCR beta chains, and an independent cohort replicated the association. When HLA alleles, especially DR and DQ, strongly co-occurred, attributing TCR associations to individual alleles was difficult. Compared with equally common non-associated chains, HLA-associated TCR beta chains in a later analysis were more clonally expanded and had lower generation probabilities. Most CMV-associated TCR beta chains appeared to be HLA-restricted in a later analysis, and the HLA associations seemed to be driven largely by CMV exposure. In a later genetic analysis, fewer N-insertions in productive TCRs were reported among donors in an Asian-associated ancestry cluster than the approximately 630-donor mean. The authors suggested that the approach could potentially be generalized to other disease states and immunological phenotypes. A further reported finding was that TCR beta sequences accurately predicted the HLA-A and HLA-B alleles for most subjects in the first cohort.

The cohort comprised under 700 healthy bone marrow donors. Cohort members were all nominally healthy when sampled, although unrecorded immune exposures were likely present. The donor was CMV seronegative and was included in the group of about 350 seronegative cohort members. A peripheral blood sample was collected from each donor, and TCR beta sequencing was performed on peripheral blood mononuclear cells. The Qiagen DNeasy Blood Extraction Kit was used to extract genomic DNA from the blood cell samples. The protocol used for the library was the immunoSEQ multiplex PCR assay. For the multiplex PCR, a mixture combining 60 forward primers for TCR Vbeta segments and 13 reverse primers for TCR Jbeta segments was used. The CDR3 region of rearranged TCR beta genes was amplified from genomic DNA by a multiplex PCR assay. On the Illumina HiSeq System, the amplified TCR beta libraries were sequenced as 87-base-pair reads. Under the source paper's analysis protocol: Across the roughly 700 repertoires, a later analysis counted roughly 84 million unique TCR beta chains, about 10 million of which were shared by at least two donors. A nearest-neighbor algorithm error-corrected the raw reads and collapsed the reads into unique sequences, merging closely related sequences to remove PCR and sequencing errors. Alignment of CDR3 sequences to IMGT reference sequences was used to assign V, D and J gene segments. Each retained sequence needed at least a six-nucleotide match to both a V gene segment and a J gene segment. Rearrangements were called productive when the CDR3 lacked stop codons and stayed in frame with V and J; all others were non-productive. Following IMGT convention, CDR3 was defined as the stretch from the second conserved V-encoded cysteine up to the conserved J-encoded phenylalanine. Sequences without an unambiguous match to a single V gene segment were excluded from the earlier analysis of several hundred of the donors. In an earlier analysis of around 590 of the donors, a V segment was called functional when productive rearrangements were above 56.7%, and segregating when the standard deviation between donors exceeded 5%. To diagnose cytomegalovirus status from the catalog of TCR beta chain sequences, a statistical classification framework was built. In a later analysis, V and J genes were assigned by comparing TCR nucleotide sequences against IMGT/GENE-DB human TR gene sequences. The TCRdist pipeline was used in a later analysis to assign CDR3 sequences and most-parsimonious VDJ recombination scenarios. In a later analysis, each TCR beta chain was defined by its CDR3 amino acid sequence together with its V-gene family, and reads without a unique V-gene family were excluded. As a way to deal with suspected cross-contamination and a sequencing artifact, a later analysis dropped nearly 600 nucleotide sequences that were highly shared and had low generation probability. In a later analysis, a clonal expansion index for each public chain was calculated from normalized within-repertoire ranks of inferred template counts. Generation probabilities in a later analysis came from a VDJ recombination model fitted to out-of-frame rearrangements, and those results were checked against IGoR. A later analysis scored TCR-TCR, TCR-HLA and TCR-CMV co-occurrence with hypergeometric tests, applying a repertoire-size bias correction to TCR pairs. False discovery rates were estimated in a later analysis by permuting HLA or CMV assignments 20 times. In a later analysis, co-occurring TCRs were grouped using DBSCAN, and TCRdist sequence similarity was added for clustering within HLA-allele-positive subsets. Co-occurrence clustering excluded repertoires with fewer than 30,000 or more than 120,000 public chains, plus five with anomalous nucleotide sharing. This is the immuneACCESS table as TCRdb keeps it, with only in-frame sequences that have V and J called. A part of the clones is gone; compared with another copy, unresolved V genes explain less than half, and the rest is unexplained. The V and J calls and clone size come from that table; D and trimming were worked out from the DNA. Across this sample there are roughly 88,000 clones, with 55% to 75% seen only once. The top ten hold approximately 2.9% of the sample.

Relative to germline, V is 6 bases shorter and J is 2 bases shorter, with 4 bases between their ends. CDR1 and CDR2 are drawn from the germline V gene (reference sequence): LNHDA, SQIVND. The CDR3 runs 11 amino acids, cysteine and phenylalanine included. Only the CDR3 portion is preserved as DNA: 33 bases, with reading frame beginning at the first base. To note about this clone: It lacks a known antigen. No clone much larger than this one lies a single base away; base qualities are absent.

Sequencing used PBMCs. The chain couples TRBV19 to TRBJ1-1, with no confident D gene call. The TCR sequence derives from a middle-aged man in good health and CMV-seronegative. The CDR3 protein sequence reads: CASSQNTEAFF. Read as DNA, the sequence is TGTGCCAGTAGCCAAAACACTGAAGCTTTCTTT.